This entry lists 3 T cell receptor beta chains sequenced from one sample in a study of OX40 agonist ivuxolimab in advanced cancers. TCRdb's table, derived via immunoSEQ multiplex PCR, lists solely in-frame clones and lacks some. There are more than 55,000 clones in the sample; 85% to 90% occur only once, and more than 3% lies in the top ten. This material consisted of CD4+ or CD8+ T cells sorted from blood, taken in a trial of the OX40 agonist ivuxolimab. The receptor source for this set is an adult with an advanced solid tumor such as melanoma, head and neck, liver or kidney cancer.

The rearrangement links TRBV20-1 to TRBJ1-1, with D tentatively TRBD1 (5 bases). CDR1 is DFQATT and CDR2 is SNEGSKA in the germline V gene (reference sequence). V lost 3 bases and J 11 bases, leaving 10 bases between the germline ends. The CDR3 loop spans 10 amino acids. CDR3 nucleotide sequence: TGCAGTGCTAGCAGCGAGGGGGCTTTCTTT. Protein sequence: CSASSEGAFF.

This clone appeared once. The V and J genes are TRBV28 and TRBJ2-2; no clear D gene. The V gene's germline CDR1 is MDHEN and CDR2 SYDVKM. Trimming stripped 7 bases from V and 2 bases from J, with 8 bases between. The CDR3 sequence is 13 residues long. CDR3 protein: CASIKGNTGELFF. Written as DNA, the CDR3 is TGTGCCAGCATCAAGGGTAACACCGGGGAGCTGTTTTTT.

The chain employs TRBV9 and TRBJ2-3; 9 positions match TRBD2. In germline, CDR1 is SGDLS, CDR2 YYNGEE. The CDR3 has 19 amino acids. V lost 4 bases and J lost 5; bases outside the gene matches: 20. The chain's CDR3 is CASSRRRPSGGGALDTQYF. The CDR3, as DNA: TGTGCCAGCAGCCGTAGACGCCCATCAGGCGGGGGGGCCTTAGATACGCAGTATTTT.